These 26 T cell receptor beta chains were all obtained from the same sample, sequenced in a study of blood T cells in healthy people across ages. It was with a sample-barcoded 5' primer and a J-beta primer mix that a second PCR of roughly 7 to 12 cycles was run. From the 5' RACE reads, TCRdb called clonotypes with MiXCR, one entry per CDR3 protein. The table records roughly 1,500,000 distinct CDR3 sequences, around 35% of them present only once. Material for sequencing was blood. These receptors originate from a woman aged 25 to 39 in good health.

V gene TRBV7-9 combines with J gene TRBJ1-1; tentatively, D is TRBD1 (5 bases). CDR3 length: 15 amino acids. V shed 5 bases and J shed 8 bases, with 21 bases lying between them. In germline, CDR1 is SEHNR, CDR2 FQNEAQ (reference sequence). The CDR3 loop reads CASSRIPGREREAFF. The CDR3 DNA follows: TGTGCCAGCAGCCGAATTCCGGGGCGCGAACGGGAAGCTTTCTTT.

A few counts support this clonotype. This chain links TRBV5-6 with TRBJ1-2, with a tentative D call TRBD1 (6 bases). This CDR3 is 14 amino acids long. Germline V gene lookup returns CDR1 SGHDT and CDR2 YYEEEE. The V and J ends lost 4 bases and 7 bases respectively, with 17 bases between them. Written as DNA, the CDR3 is TGTGCCAGCAGCCCACTACGGGGGCTGAGTGGCTACACCTTC. Protein: CASSPLRGLSGYTF.

This clonotype was counted at least ten times. The chain carries TRBV4-2 and TRBJ1-2, with a tentative D call TRBD1 (5 bases). Trimming shortened V by 4 bases and J by 11 bases, and 23 bases separated the two germline ends. This CDR3 region has 15 residues. Germline V CDR1 and CDR2: LGHNA, YNFKEQ. The CDR3 bases are TGTGCCAGCAGCCCGGAGGCAGATCAACTATGGGGGTACACCTTC. This codes for CASSPEADQLWGYTF.

CDR3 amino acids: CASSPELGEKLFF. CDR3 in DNA: TGTGCCAGCAGCCCCGAGTTGGGTGAAAAACTGTTTTTT. V usage is TRBV11-2 and J usage is TRBJ1-4; the D is unclear. V shed 5 bases and J shed 7 bases, with 11 bases lying between them. The CDR3 totals 13 residues. Germline V gene lookup returns CDR1 SGHAT and CDR2 FQNNGV. Complete variable domain (other parts from reference TRBV11-2 and TRBJ1-4): EAGVAQSPRYKIIEKRQSVAFWCNPISGHATLYWYQQILGQGPKLLIQFQNNGVVDDSQLPKDRFSAERLKGVDSTLKIQPAKLEDSAVYLCASSPELGEKLFFGSGTQLSVL.

This clonotype has a handful of counts. The gene calls are TRBV10-3 and TRBJ1-5, with 10 bases aligning to TRBD1. The CDR3 loop spans 17 amino acids. With V trimmed by 4 bases and J by 3 bases, 9 bases remained unmatched. Germline V gene sequence: CDR1 ENHRY, CDR2 SYGVKD. The chain's CDR3 is CAISAGGQGVNNQPQHF. The CDR3 DNA reads TGTGCCATCAGTGCTGGTGGACAGGGGGTAAACAATCAGCCCCAGCATTTT.

V and J are TRBV7-9 and TRBJ2-5; 14 nucleotides match TRBD2. Germline lookup yields CDR1 SEHNR and CDR2 FQNEAQ (reference sequence). Trimming cost V 4 bases and J 4 bases; bases outside gene matches: 14. The CDR3 loop spans 19 amino acids. CDR3 nucleotides: TGTGCCAGCAGCTCTCCACCGGGACTAGCGGGAGACCCGGGAGAGACCCAGTACTTC. It specifies CASSSPPGLAGDPGETQYF. Together with reference TRBV7-9 and TRBJ2-5, the CDR3 gives the full variable domain: DTGVSQNPRHKITKRGQNVTFRCDPISEHNRLYWYRQTLGQGPEFLTYFQNEAQLEKSRLLSDRFSAERPKGSFSTLEIQRTEQGDSAMYLCASSSPPGLAGDPGETQYFGPGTRLLVL.

In this sample, this clonotype turned up many times. This rearrangement joins TRBV4-2 to TRBJ2-3; 11 positions agree with TRBD2. The germline V gene encodes CDR1 LGHNA and CDR2 YNFKEQ. The CDR3 sequence is 19 residues long. V shed 0 bases and J 0 bases; nucleotides not matched to a gene: 8. CDR3 sequence (DNA): TGTGCCAGCAGCCAAGAGCTGGTAGCGGGGGGGCGAAGCACAGATACGCAGTATTTT. Translation: CASSQELVAGGRSTDTQYF.

The chain joins TRBV25-1 to TRBJ2-4; the D is unclear. V was clipped by 3 bases and J by 3 bases, with 12 bases between them. Germline lookup yields CDR1 MGHDK and CDR2 SYGVNS. The length of the CDR3 is 15 residues. CDR3 sequence reads: CASSDLRMLKNIQYF. DNA of the CDR3: TGTGCCAGCAGTGACCTCAGGATGCTCAAAAACATTCAGTACTTC.

This chain links TRBV7-9 with TRBJ2-3; D remains ambiguous. Trimming pared 1 base from V and 2 bases from J, leaving 10 bases between. The CDR3 is 15 residues long. Per germline, CDR1 SEHNR and CDR2 FQNEAQ (reference sequence). CDR3 in amino acids: CASSLDGPITDTQYF. The DNA of the CDR3 is TGTGCCAGCAGCTTAGACGGACCGATCACAGATACGCAGTATTTT.

V usage is TRBV13 and J usage is TRBJ1-2, with D unclear. This CDR3 is 20 amino acids long. CDR1 PRHDT and CDR2 FYEKMQ come from the germline V gene (reference sequence). V was pared by 5 bases and J by 0 bases, with 28 bases between. The CDR3, as DNA: TGTGCCAGCAGCCCATCTGTGGCGGCTCTAGCCGGAAGAGCTAACTATGGCTACACCTTC. This gives the protein CASSPSVAALAGRANYGYTF.

This clonotype was counted ten times or more. The rearrangement uses TRBV12-3 or TRBV12-4 and TRBJ1-2; maybe TRBD1 (5 bases). The CDR3 is 15 amino acids. V lost 3 bases and J lost 4, with 15 bases in between. The chain's CDR3 is CASSFNGGRVYGYTF. In DNA form, the CDR3 reads TGTGCCAGCAGTTTTAATGGGGGGAGAGTCTATGGCTACACCTTC.

The rearrangement joins TRBV20-1 to TRBJ1-1; D unclear. Trimming took 6 bases from V and 8 from J, leaving 10 bases between them. Germline loops: CDR1 DFQATT, CDR2 SNEGSKA (reference sequence). This CDR3 region has 10 residues. The CDR3 region has the DNA TGCAGTGCGTTTAGATTAGAAGCTTTCTTT. It codes for CSAFRLEAFF.

Details on this clonotype: Mismatch with germline at one junction end may stem from a read error. The chain recombines TRBV12-3 or TRBV12-4 with TRBJ2-2; TRBD1 or TRBD2 may be the D gene (6 bases each). This CDR3 is built from 13 residues. The CDR3 sequence: CASRVGGSGEPFF. CDR3 nucleotides: TGTGCCAGTAGAGTGGGGGGCTCCGGGGAGCCGTTTTTT.

The chain has TRBV14 and TRBJ2-1; D may be TRBD2 (6 bases). Trimming removed 2 bases at V and 10 bases at J, with 12 bases between. Germline loops: CDR1 SGHDN, CDR2 FVKESK. The CDR3 runs to 13 residues. CDR3 amino acids: CASSQRPAGEQFF. DNA for the CDR3: TGTGCCAGCAGCCAACGGCCGGCGGGGGAGCAGTTCTTC. Full variable domain (remainder filled in from reference TRBV14 and TRBJ2-1): EAGVTQFPSHSVIEKGQTVTLRCDPISGHDNLYWYRRVMGKEIKFLLHFVKESKQDESGMPNNRFLAERTGGTYSTLKVQPAELEDSGVYFCASSQRPAGEQFFGPGTRLTVL.

This clonotype was seen at least ten times. This sequence joins TRBV11-2 and TRBJ2-1; 10 bases are shared with TRBD2. The V segment lost 4 bases and the J segment 10 bases; nucleotides outside the gene matches: 13. This CDR3 region has 16 residues. Germline loops: CDR1 SGHAT, CDR2 FQNNGV. CDR3 DNA sequence: TGTGCCAGCAGCTCGTCACTAGCGGGGCCTTCTGGCGAGCAGTTCTTC. It is translated as CASSSSLAGPSGEQFF. Full variable domain (remainder filled in from reference TRBV11-2 and TRBJ2-1): EAGVAQSPRYKIIEKRQSVAFWCNPISGHATLYWYQQILGQGPKLLIQFQNNGVVDDSQLPKDRFSAERLKGVDSTLKIQPAKLEDSAVYLCASSSSLAGPSGEQFFGPGTRLTVL.

J is TRBJ1-4 and V is TRBV14; the match to TRBD1 covers 9 bases. Germline loops: CDR1 SGHDN, CDR2 FVKESK. Unmatched junction bases numbered 3, after V lost 0 bases and J lost 7 bases. The CDR3 is 15 amino acids. The CDR3 DNA reads as TGTGCCAGCAGCCAAGATGAGGACAGGGGTGAAAAACTGTTTTTT. Protein: CASSQDEDRGEKLFF.

This chain connects TRBV7-2 to TRBJ1-1, with D perhaps TRBD1 (5 bases). CDR1 and CDR2 (germline): SGHTA, FQGNSA. V was trimmed by 4 bases and J by 3 bases, leaving 12 bases between them. The CDR3 extends over 14 amino acids. The CDR3 loop reads CASSSDRYYTEAFF. CDR3 coding DNA: TGTGCCAGCAGCTCAGACAGATATTACACTGAAGCTTTCTTT.

The chain employs TRBV7-9 and TRBJ2-7, with D uncertain. Germline V lookup: CDR1 SEHNR, CDR2 FQNEAQ (reference sequence). V was pared by 2 bases and J by 7 bases, with 12 bases between. The CDR3 runs 13 residues. Written as DNA, the CDR3 is TGTGCCAGCAGCTTAATACAGTCCAATGAGCAGTACTTC. Protein product: CASSLIQSNEQYF.

The chain joins TRBV5-1 to TRBJ1-1; D possibly corresponds to TRBD1 (5 bases). Germline V lookup: CDR1 SGHRS, CDR2 YFSETQ. Trimming cost V 2 bases and J 2 bases, with 13 bases left between them. The CDR3 extends over 15 amino acids. CDR3 in amino acids: CASSFGGKINTEAFF. The CDR3 nucleotides read TGCGCCAGCAGCTTTGGGGGAAAGATAAACACTGAAGCTTTCTTT.

V usage is TRBV6-5 and J usage is TRBJ2-3; 8 bases match TRBD1. The CDR3 has 16 amino acids. V shed 6 bases, J shed 1 base, and the junction held 9 bases outside the gene matches. Germline V CDR1 and CDR2: MNHEY, SVGAGI. CDR3 region: CASSRATGVGTDTQYF. In DNA, the CDR3 is TGTGCCAGCAGCCGAGCGACAGGGGTGGGCACAGATACGCAGTATTTT.

V and J are TRBV29-1 and TRBJ1-2; possibly TRBD1 for D (5 bases). Between the trimmed V and J ends, which lost 1 base and 0 bases, there was a span of 9 bases. This CDR3 is 14 amino acids long. Germline V gives CDR1 SQVTM, CDR2 ANQGSEA. CDR3 sequence (DNA): TGCAGCGTTGAAGTTAGGACAACTAACTATGGCTACACCTTC. The encoded protein is CSVEVRTTNYGYTF.

Points on this clonotype: The junction does not match germline at one end; this may be a read error. The chain joins TRBV6-2 or TRBV6-3 to TRBJ2-1; D gene unclear. CDR1 MNHEY and CDR2 SVGEGT come from the germline V gene. The CDR3 runs 15 residues. The CDR3 protein is CACSYPRIATIEQFF. CDR3 sequence (DNA): TGTGCCTGCAGTTACCCTAGGATAGCCACGATTGAGCAGTTCTTC.

This clonotype was counted only a few times. The V gene is TRBV10-3, the J gene TRBJ2-5; maybe TRBD1 (6 bases). CDR1 ENHRY and CDR2 SYGVKD come from the germline V gene. The CDR3 has 14 amino acids. Between the trimmed V and J ends, which lost 6 bases and 7 bases, there was a span of 18 bases. Written as DNA, the CDR3 is TGTGCCATCAGCCGGGACAAAGAAACAGGGACCCAGTACTTC. Translation gives CAISRDKETGTQYF.

This clonotype was seen many times. The chain combines TRBV7-2 with TRBJ2-3; D is undetermined. CDR1 and CDR2 (germline): SGHTA, FQGNSA. V lost 5 bases, J lost 4 bases, and 13 bases lay in between. CDR3 size: 14 residues. Here the CDR3 DNA reads TGTGCCAGCAGCCCCTCCCGCGGATCAGATACGCAGTATTTT. Protein product: CASSPSRGSDTQYF.

This rearrangement joins TRBV30 to TRBJ2-7, with 9 bases that match TRBD1. Unmatched junction bases numbered 6, after V lost 0 bases and J lost 0 bases. From germline, CDR1 is GTSNPN and CDR2 SVGIG (reference sequence). The CDR3 is 16 residues long. CDR3 sequence reads: CAWSVTGQGLSYEQYF. DNA for the CDR3: TGTGCCTGGAGTGTAACCGGACAGGGGCTCTCCTACGAGCAGTACTTC. The entire variable domain, with the rest obtained from reference TRBV30 and TRBJ2-7, is as follows: SQTIHQWPATLVQPVGSPLSLECTVEGTSNPNLYWYRQAAGRGLQLLFYSVGIGQISSEVPQNLSASRPQDRQFILSSKKLLLSDSGFYLCAWSVTGQGLSYEQYFGPGTRLTVT.

This clonotype was seen only a few times. The chain employs TRBV15 and TRBJ2-5, with TRBD1 identical over 9 bases. CDR1 is LNHNV and CDR2 is YYDKDF in the germline V gene (reference sequence). V trimming: 5 bases; J trimming: 1 base; junction bases outside the gene matches: 8. This CDR3 region has 16 residues. The CDR3 DNA follows: TGTGCCACCAGCTTGACAGGGGGGAGATTCCAAGAGACCCAGTACTTC. Its protein product is CATSLTGGRFQETQYF. The full variable domain, its missing parts supplied by reference TRBV15 and TRBJ2-5, is DAMVIQNPRYQVTQFGKPVTLSCSQTLNHNVMYWYQQKSSQAPKLLFHYYDKDFNNEADTPDNFQSRRPNTSFCFLDIRSPGLGDTAMYLCATSLTGGRFQETQYFGPGTRLLVL.